The rows below give T cell receptor beta chains drawn from one sample of a study of T cells in Graves' hyperthyroidism and ophthalmopathy. TCRdb analysed the multiplex PCR reads with MiXCR anew, one entry per CDR3 protein. The sample lists about 500,000 distinct CDR3 sequences, approximately 16% occurring once. Sequencing input: blood. Source of these receptors: a woman between 25 and 40 years old with Graves' ophthalmopathy. The CDR3 runs from the conserved cysteine through the conserved F or W. D genes are given only for firm matches. Size tells how often a clone was seen (once, few, many) or the class of an expanded clone, and some rows leave it out.

TRBJ2-1 | TRBD2 | TRBV7-2 | many | CASSAIRLAGINNEQFF | TGTGCCAGCAGCGCGATAAGACTAGCGGGCATAAACAATGAGCAGTTCTTC
TRBJ2-3 | - | TRBV29-1 | - | CSGDGDTDTQYF | TGCAGCGGGGACGGGGACACAGATACGCAGTATTTT
TRBJ1-1 | - | TRBV5-6 | few | CASSFSRATEAFF | TGTGCCAGCAGCTTTTCCAGGGCCACTGAAGCTTTCTTT
TRBJ2-7 | - | TRBV7-9 | - | CASTLPGQFEEQYF | TGTGCCAGCACCCTACCGGGACAATTTGAAGAGCAGTACTTC
TRBJ2-5 | - | TRBV9 | few | CASSVAEGRGETQYF | TGTGCCAGCAGCGTAGCGGAAGGGAGAGGGGAGACCCAGTACTTC
TRBJ2-2 | - | TRBV10-3 | many | CAIRTGTDNTGELFF | TGTGCCATCAGAACCGGGACCGACAACACCGGGGAGCTGTTTTTT
TRBJ2-7 | - | TRBV12-3/TRBV12-4 | many | CASSQVEEQYF | TGTGCCAGCAGTCAGGTAGAGGAGCAGTACTTC
TRBJ2-7 | TRBD2 | TRBV4-3 | many | CASSPEAGGSYEQYF | TGCGCCAGCAGCCCAGAAGCGGGAGGTTCCTACGAGCAGTACTTC
TRBJ2-1 | TRBD2 | TRBV27 | once | CASGLTLAGVSYNEQFF | TGTGCCAGCGGTTTAACTCTAGCGGGGGTCTCCTACAATGAGCAGTTCTTC
TRBJ2-7 | TRBD2 | TRBV7-9 | many | CASSLASTSGRCCEQYF | TGTGCCAGCAGCTTAGCGAGTACTAGCGGGAGATGTTGCGAGCAGTACTTC
TRBJ1-5 | - | TRBV28 | many | CASSVTLLNQPQHF | TGTGCCAGCAGCGTGACTCTTCTCAATCAGCCCCAGCATTTT
TRBJ2-1 | TRBD2 | TRBV9 | - | CASSVGASGLSYNEQFF | TGTGCCAGCAGCGTAGGGGCTAGCGGGCTCTCCTACAATGAGCAGTTCTTC
TRBJ2-4 | - | TRBV20-1 | few | CSADLAGAKNIQYF | TGCAGTGCGGATCTCGCTGGAGCCAAAAACATTCAGTACTTC
TRBJ2-5 | - | TRBV27 | many | CASSPTRGYQETQYF | TGTGCCAGCAGTCCCACTAGGGGGTACCAAGAGACCCAGTACTTC
TRBJ2-1 | - | TRBV5-1 | many | CASKGKDEQFF | TGCGCCAGCAAGGGGAAGGATGAGCAGTTCTTC
TRBJ2-1 | - | TRBV20-1 | - | CSAWIKLGAYYNEQFF | TGCAGTGCTTGGATTAAGTTAGGAGCGTATTACAATGAGCAGTTCTTC
TRBJ1-6 | - | TRBV4-1 | few | CASSAQGPYNSPLHF | TGCGCCAGCAGCGCACAGGGCCCCTATAATTCACCCCTCCACTTT
TRBJ2-1 | TRBD1 | TRBV20-1 | many | CSARRGPYNEQFF | TGCAGTGCTCGCAGGGGGCCCTACAATGAGCAGTTCTTC
TRBJ2-1 | - | TRBV29-1 | few | CSGEGGGGGYYNEQFF | TGCAGCGGGGAGGGTGGAGGCGGGGGCTACTACAATGAGCAGTTCTTC
TRBJ1-2 | - | TRBV7-2 | many | CASSKTGVNYGYTF | TGTGCCAGCAGCAAGACAGGAGTAAACTATGGCTACACCTTC
TRBJ2-3 | TRBD2 | TRBV29-1 | many | CSAPGEGQGTDTQYF | TGCAGCGCCCCGGGGGAGGGGCAGGGCACAGATACGCAGTATTTT
TRBJ2-1 | - | TRBV6-1 | - | CASSEMALSYNEQFF | TGTGCCAGCAGTGAGATGGCCCTCTCCTACAATGAGCAGTTCTTC
TRBJ2-1 | - | TRBV6-2/TRBV6-3 | few | CASSYTASYNEQFF | TGTGCCAGCAGTTACACGGCCTCCTACAATGAGCAGTTCTTC
TRBJ1-2 | - | TRBV28 | - | CASSQSGPRGYTF | TGTGCCAGCAGTCAAAGTGGGCCTCGGGGCTACACCTTC
TRBJ2-3 | - | TRBV20-1 | many | CSARFPVSTDTQYF | TGCAGTGCTAGGTTCCCGGTTAGCACAGATACGCAGTATTTT
TRBJ2-3 | TRBD2 | TRBV2 | many | CASSEFLADNTDTQYF | TGTGCCAGCAGTGAATTCCTAGCGGATAACACAGATACGCAGTATTTT
TRBJ1-5 | - | TRBV27 | many | CASSLGQSRGQPQHF | TGTGCCAGCAGTTTAGGGCAATCCCGCGGACAGCCCCAGCATTTT
TRBJ2-1 | - | TRBV19 | few | CASSIVNRDNEQFF | TGTGCCAGTAGTATAGTAAACAGGGACAATGAGCAGTTCTTC
TRBJ2-5 | - | TRBV9 | - | CASGVAASEETQYF | TGTGCCAGCGGCGTAGCGGCTAGTGAAGAGACCCAGTACTTC
TRBJ1-3 | - | TRBV7-8 | few | CASSSRGSGNTIYF | TGTGCCAGCAGCTCCCGAGGTTCCGGAAACACCATATATTTT
TRBJ2-5 | - | TRBV6-1 | few | CASSGGLPRTQYF | TGTGCCAGCAGCGGCGGACTCCCAAGGACCCAGTACTTC
TRBJ2-1 | TRBD2 | TRBV5-1 | many | CASSPGLAGGVGRNEQFF | TGCGCCAGCAGCCCGGGACTAGCGGGAGGGGTTGGCCGCAATGAGCAGTTCTTC
TRBJ1-5 | - | TRBV3-1 | many | CASSPGTSQPQHF | TGTGCCAGCAGCCCCGGGACATCGCAGCCCCAGCATTTT
TRBJ1-2 | - | TRBV5-5 | - | CASSLVEGYGYTF | TGTGCCAGCAGCTTGGTGGAGGGCTATGGCTACACCTTC
TRBJ2-7 | - | TRBV3-1 | many | CASSQDLTYEQYF | TGTGCCAGCAGCCAAGACTTAACCTACGAGCAGTACTTC
TRBJ1-2 | - | TRBV6-4 | - | CASSDWAGYTF | TGTGCCAGCAGTGACTGGGCTGGCTACACCTTC
TRBJ2-7 | - | TRBV6-2/TRBV6-3 | - | CASSYSGSVYEQYF | TGTGCCAGCAGTTACTCGGGTAGCGTCTACGAGCAGTACTTC
TRBJ2-7 | TRBD1 | TRBV7-8 | - | CASSIFQGALEQYF | TGTGCCAGCAGCATATTTCAGGGGGCGCTTGAGCAGTACTTC
TRBJ2-1 | - | TRBV11-2 | many | CASSLQFDPGHEQFF | TGTGCCAGCAGCTTACAATTTGACCCAGGTCATGAGCAGTTCTTC
TRBJ1-1 | - | TRBV2 | - | CASSQSRQNTEAFF | TGTGCCAGCTCTCAGTCCCGACAGAACACTGAAGCTTTCTTT
TRBJ2-2 | - | TRBV4-1 | few | CASSLRRATGELFF | TGCGCCAGCAGCCTAAGACGGGCGACCGGGGAGCTGTTTTTT
TRBJ1-1 | - | TRBV3-1 | - | CASSPTTGVNPKAFF | TGTGCCAGCAGCCCGACGACAGGTGTTAATCCCAAAGCTTTCTTT
TRBJ2-7 | TRBD1 | TRBV10-3 | - | CAISGDRGQSEQYF | TGTGCCATCAGTGGGGACAGGGGGCAATCGGAGCAGTACTTC
TRBJ1-1 | - | TRBV4-3 | - | CASSQGMRNRAHENTEAFF | TGCGCCAGCAGCCAAGGAATGCGGAACAGGGCCCATGAGAACACTGAAGCTTTCTTT
TRBJ2-5 | TRBD2 | TRBV9 | few | CASSAGGTSGRRETQYF | TGTGCCAGCAGCGCAGGGGGGACTAGCGGGAGGCGAGAGACCCAGTACTTC
TRBJ1-1 | - | TRBV20-1 | - | CSASRQGKLFF | TGCAGTGCTAGTCGGCAGGGAAAGCTTTTCTTT